A single sample is the source of the 11 T cell receptor beta chains below, sequenced in a study of blood T cell repertoires in COVID-19. The data were produced by immunoSEQ multiplex PCR, yet TCRdb's version contains in-frame clones alone and is incomplete. The sample shows about 210,000 clones, 80% of them seen only once. Sequenced material: peripheral blood. Receptors were obtained from a woman between 70 and 85 years old with acute or convalescent COVID-19.

The chain is built from TRBV7-8 and TRBJ2-7; possible D gene TRBD2, 6 bases. The CDR3 contains 14 residues. Germline V gene data show CDR1 as SGHVS and CDR2 as FQNEAQ. V dropped 0 bases and J dropped 3 bases, with 9 bases sitting between them. The CDR3 DNA reads TGTGCCAGCAGCTTAGCGGGGGGAGGCTACGAGCAGTACTTC. Translated, it gives CASSLAGGGYEQYF.

The V gene is TRBV19, the J gene TRBJ2-3; 9 nucleotides line up with TRBD1. The trim removed 4 bases at V and 2 bases at J, leaving 10 bases unmatched. The CDR3 spans 17 residues. Per germline, CDR1 LNHDA and CDR2 SQIVND (reference sequence). CDR3 DNA sequence: TGTGCCAGTAGTACTAGGACCGGGACAGGGAACACAGATACGCAGTATTTT. Its protein product is CASSTRTGTGNTDTQYF.

The V gene is TRBV14, the J gene TRBJ2-3, with TRBD1 matching over 8 bases. CDR3 length: 15 amino acids. V dropped 4 bases and J dropped 3; count of bases not matched to a gene: 6. The germline V gene encodes CDR1 SGHDN and CDR2 FVKESK. The CDR3 here is CASSRQGKETDTQYF. Here the CDR3 DNA reads TGTGCCAGCAGCCGACAGGGGAAAGAAACAGATACGCAGTATTTT.

The V call is TRBV5-6, the J call TRBJ2-3, with 9 bases aligning to TRBD2. The V gene's germline CDR1 is SGHDT and CDR2 YYEEEE. J lost 8 bases, V lost 3 bases, and 16 bases had no gene match. There are 17 residues in the CDR3. CDR3 loop: CASSSRGERGAPGTQYF. The CDR3 nucleotides are TGTGCCAGCAGCTCCCGCGGCGAGCGGGGGGCCCCAGGTACGCAGTATTTT.

The chain links TRBV27 to TRBJ2-7, with TRBD2 identical over 16 bases. The germline gives CDR1 MNHEY, CDR2 SMNVEV (reference sequence). CDR3 size: 21 residues. With 2 bases clipped from V and 0 bases from J, the junction kept 13 bases outside the gene matches. The DNA of the CDR3 is TGTGCCAGCAGTTTAAAGGGGGGACTAGCGGGGGGGCGACTCAGCTCCTACGAGCAGTACTTC. Translating gives CASSLKGGLAGGRLSSYEQYF.

V usage is TRBV10-1 and J usage is TRBJ2-1; 10 nucleotides line up with TRBD1. This CDR3 has 14 amino acids. Germline assignment: CDR1 WNHNN and CDR2 SYGVQD (reference sequence). V shed 7 bases and J 10 bases; nucleotides not matched to a gene: 10. The CDR3: CASTPRTGGGEQFF. In DNA, the CDR3 is TGCGCCAGCACTCCGCGGACAGGGGGTGGGGAGCAGTTCTTC.

Turning to this clone: Other DNA sequences of this sample code for an identical CDR3. The V call is TRBV5-1, the J call TRBJ1-5; no clear D gene. Deletions cut 2 bases from V and 1 base from J, with 10 bases between. The CDR3 totals 15 residues. The germline CDR1 and CDR2 sequences are SGHRS and YFSETQ. CDR3: CASSLEGVSNQPQHF. The CDR3, as DNA: TGCGCCAGCAGCTTAGAGGGTGTGAGCAATCAGCCCCAGCATTTT.

This rearrangement joins TRBV3-1 (or the pseudogene TRBV3-2) to TRBJ1-4; D might be TRBD1 (5 bases). Trimming cost V 5 bases and J 3 bases, with 10 bases left between them. Germline CDR1 is LGHDT and CDR2 is YNNKEL (reference sequence). The CDR3 is 14 residues long. Here the CDR3 reads CASSGGGPNEKLFF. In DNA form, the CDR3 reads TGTGCCAGCAGCGGGGGGGGACCTAATGAAAAACTGTTTTTT.

In nucleotides, the CDR3 is TGTGCCACTAGCGGCCTCACAGATACGCAGTATTTT. The encoded protein is CATSGLTDTQYF. The chain joins TRBV24-1 to TRBJ2-3, with a possible D match to TRBD2 (6 bases). The CDR3 is 12 residues long. CDR1 KGHDR and CDR2 SFDVKD come from the germline V gene. Trimming cost V 10 bases and J 2 bases, with 9 bases left between them.

This clone came up a few times. The chain uses TRBV18 and TRBJ2-1; the match to TRBD1 covers 8 bases. Per germline, CDR1 KGHSH and CDR2 LQKENI. This CDR3 is 12 amino acids long. With V trimmed by 7 bases and J by 9 bases, 5 bases remained unmatched. CDR3 loop: CASFGQGTEQFF. Here the CDR3 DNA reads TGTGCCAGCTTTGGACAGGGAACTGAGCAGTTCTTC.

The V call is TRBV20-1, the J call TRBJ1-2; no clear D gene. Germline lookup yields CDR1 DFQATT and CDR2 SNEGSKA (reference sequence). The CDR3 is 11 residues long. V was cut by 3 bases and J by 7 bases, with 9 bases left in between. This CDR3 is CSARREVGYTF. The CDR3 DNA follows: TGCAGTGCTAGGCGAGAGGTTGGCTACACCTTC.